The 3 T cell receptor beta chains reported below all come from one sample, sequenced in a study of T cell repertoires in cytomegalovirus infection. TCRdb re-called the reads with MiXCR, one entry per CDR3 protein. The sample has approximately 74,000 distinct CDR3 sequences, roughly 40% seen once. Their specific antigens are unknown. Material: CD8+ T cells from cultured PBMCs, obtained from culture after CMV antigen stimulation. Every receptor here comes from a human donor in good health (CMV status not recorded). Some clones in this sample may be carry-over from other donors' samples.

This clonotype came up once. The gene calls are TRBV11-3 and TRBJ2-1, with 10 nucleotides matching TRBD1. Germline V gene lookup returns CDR1 SGHNT and CDR2 YENEEA. CDR3 length equals 15 residues. V was pared by 5 bases and J by 11 bases, with 12 bases of the junction left unmatched. The CDR3 is CASSTDRGRSDKQFF. DNA for the CDR3: TGTGCCAGCAGCACTGACAGGGGGCGAAGCGATAAGCAGTTCTTC.

This clonotype occurred many times. This chain's CDR3 is CASSPLAGDKLEQFF. The CDR3 bases are TGTGCCAGCAGCCCACTAGCGGGGGATAAACTCGAGCAGTTCTTC. J is TRBJ2-1 and V is TRBV6-1, with TRBD2 matching over 11 bases. The germline V gene encodes CDR1 MNHNS and CDR2 SASEGT. The CDR3 runs to 15 residues. With 6 bases clipped from V and 10 bases from J, the junction kept 11 bases outside the gene matches.

This clonotype occurred a few times. The J gene is TRBJ2-2, the V gene TRBV7-6, with TRBD1 matching over 7 bases. CDR3 length: 14 residues. Losses at the gene ends were 1 base for V and 8 bases for J; bases not matched to a gene: 4. Germline loops: CDR1 SGHVS, CDR2 FNYEAQ. The CDR3 nucleotides read TGTGCCAGCAGCTTAGGAGGGGGCTCTGGGGAGCTGTTTTTT. This codes for CASSLGGGSGELFF.